The 27 T cell receptor beta chains reported below all come from one sample, sequenced in a study of blood T cell repertoires in COVID-19. The method was immunoSEQ multiplex PCR; TCRdb's version includes in-frame clones alone and lacks a portion of them. The sample carries 200,000 to 300,000 clones, around four fifths recorded once. The sample was peripheral blood. Receptor source: a woman aged 60-75 years with active or convalescent COVID-19.

J is TRBJ1-2 and V is TRBV2, with D unclear. CDR3 length: 14 amino acids. Germline CDR1 reads SNHLY; CDR2 reads FYNNEI. Trimming took off 4 bases at V and 4 bases at J, with 13 bases between the two ends. The CDR3 DNA reads TGTGCCAGCAGTGTCCTACTTACTTTCTATGGCTACACCTTC. It yields the protein CASSVLLTFYGYTF.

The chain is built from TRBV7-2 and TRBJ1-2; D is perhaps TRBD1 (6 bases). Germline values: CDR1 SGHTA, CDR2 FQGNSA. Trimming shortened V by 5 bases and J by 5 bases, and 9 bases separated the two germline ends. The CDR3 is 12 amino acids. CDR3 DNA sequence: TGTGCCAGCAGCCCACAGGGATATGGCTACACCTTC. Protein sequence: CASSPQGYGYTF.

The genes are TRBV11-2 and TRBJ1-1; 10 nucleotides line up with TRBD1. This CDR3 has 15 residues. Trimming took 5 bases from V and 5 from J; bases not matched to a gene: 8. The germline CDR1 and CDR2 sequences are SGHAT and FQNNGV. DNA of the CDR3: TGTGCCAGCAGCGTCACCGGGACAGGGGTGACTGAAGCTTTCTTT. This sequence encodes CASSVTGTGVTEAFF.

V usage is TRBV7-9 and J usage is TRBJ1-5; D not resolved. The CDR3 is made up of 14 amino acids. Germline V CDR1 and CDR2: SEHNR, FQNEAQ (reference sequence). Trimming took off 5 bases at V and 0 bases at J, with 8 bases between the two ends. The CDR3 reads CASSLPYSNQPQHF. For the CDR3, the DNA is TGTGCCAGCAGCCTCCCTTATAGCAATCAGCCCCAGCATTTT.

The V call is TRBV3-1 (or the pseudogene TRBV3-2), the J call TRBJ2-1, with unresolved D. This CDR3 is built from 14 residues. Germline V gives CDR1 LGHDT, CDR2 YNNKEL (reference sequence). V lost 1 base, J lost 5 bases, and 9 bases lay in between. CDR3 DNA: TGTGCCAGCAGCCAAGGCGCCACGGACAATGAGCAGTTCTTC. This sequence encodes CASSQGATDNEQFF.

The V call is TRBV11-1, the J call TRBJ2-1, with no clear D. V lost 0 bases and J lost 9, with 12 bases in between. The CDR3 sequence is 14 residues long. Germline CDR1 SGHAT, CDR2 FQDESV (reference sequence). The CDR3: CASSLAVQRVEQFF. As DNA, the CDR3 is TGTGCCAGCAGCTTAGCGGTACAACGGGTTGAGCAGTTCTTC.

The chain carries TRBV15 and TRBJ1-1; no definite D call. There are 13 residues in the CDR3. The V end lost 6 bases, the J end lost 1 base, and 9 bases lay between the germline ends. From germline, CDR1 is LNHNV and CDR2 YYDKDF (reference sequence). DNA for the CDR3: TGTGCCACCAGAGGCCGGAGGAACACTGAAGCTTTCTTT. As protein: CATRGRRNTEAFF.

This clone has only a few counts. Written as DNA, the CDR3 is TGTGCCAGCAGCCCTTACAGCGGGACTGGTGAAGCTTTCTTT. It yields the protein CASSPYSGTGEAFF. This chain links TRBV9 with TRBJ1-1; a possible D gene is TRBD1 (5 bases). Germline V gene data show CDR1 as SGDLS and CDR2 as YYNGEE. Trimming took off 4 bases at V and 7 bases at J, with 17 bases between the two ends. The CDR3 length is 14 residues.

The chain has TRBV6-5 and TRBJ2-4, with TRBD1 identical over 7 bases. The junction had 11 bases not matched to a gene; V was cut back by 6 bases and J by 6 bases. The germline CDR1 and CDR2 sequences are MNHEY and SVGAGI. The CDR3 has 15 residues. The CDR3 spells CASRRGTADLNIQYF. Here the CDR3 DNA reads TGTGCCAGCAGGCGAGGGACAGCCGACTTAAACATTCAGTACTTC.

The chain uses TRBV19 and TRBJ2-2, with D uncertain. This CDR3 comprises 11 residues. Looked up from germline, CDR1 is LNHDA and CDR2 is SQIVND (reference sequence). Trimming shortened V by 9 bases and J by 4 bases, and 6 bases separated the two germline ends. CDR3 in DNA: TGTGCCAGCTTATCCACCGGGGAGCTGTTTTTT. It codes for CASLSTGELFF.

This clone has only one observation. V is TRBV9 and J is TRBJ2-6; 7 nucleotides agree with TRBD2. Trimming removed 3 bases from V and 5 bases from J; junction bases left unmatched: 8. CDR1 and CDR2 (germline): SGDLS, YYNGEE. The length of the CDR3 is 16 residues. CDR3 DNA sequence: TGTGCCAGCAGCGCTACATGGGAGGGATGGGCCAACGTCCTGACTTTC. Protein: CASSATWEGWANVLTF.

The chain couples TRBV2 to TRBJ2-5; D unresolved. The germline CDR1 and CDR2 sequences are SNHLY and FYNNEI. The CDR3 contains 14 residues. V was trimmed by 8 bases and J by 2 bases, leaving 15 bases between them. The CDR3 loop reads CASPRLIRQETQYF. The CDR3 bases are TGTGCCAGCCCTAGGCTAATACGACAAGAGACCCAGTACTTC. The whole variable domain, remainder taken from reference TRBV2 and TRBJ2-5, is EPEVTQTPSHQVTQMGQEVILRCVPISNHLYFYWYRQILGQKVEFLVSFYNNEISEKSEIFDDQFSVERPDGSNFTLKIRSTKLEDSAMYFCASPRLIRQETQYFGPGTRLLVL.

The chain combines TRBV5-1 with TRBJ2-1, with 8 bases aligning to TRBD2. Trimming cost V 0 bases and J 6 bases; bases outside gene matches: 8. CDR1 and CDR2 from the germline V gene are SGHRS and YFSETQ. The CDR3 totals 16 residues. The CDR3 DNA sequence: TGCGCCAGCAGCTTGGCCGGGACTAGTAGTTTCAATGAGCAGTTCTTC. Protein: CASSLAGTSSFNEQFF.

The chain links TRBV5-1 to TRBJ2-7; the match to TRBD2 covers 9 bases. Germline CDR1 SGHRS, CDR2 YFSETQ. The CDR3 extends over 14 amino acids. V shed 7 bases, J shed 6 bases, and the junction held 11 bases outside the gene matches. For the CDR3, the DNA is TGCGCCAGCTCAGCGCTACTAGCGGGTGGCGAGCAGTACTTC. This translates into CASSALLAGGEQYF.

V is TRBV4-1 and J is TRBJ2-7; 8 bases line up with TRBD1. This CDR3 has 16 amino acids. The V and J ends lost 3 bases and 3 bases, in that order; junction bases with no gene match: 10. CDR1 MGHRA and CDR2 YSYEKL come from the germline V gene. CDR3 sequence: CASSQIATGTGYEQYF. The CDR3 DNA reads TGCGCCAGCAGCCAGATCGCTACCGGGACAGGCTACGAGCAGTACTTC.

V gene TRBV9 combines with J gene TRBJ2-5; D is perhaps TRBD2 (7 bases). V was clipped by 4 bases and J by 5 bases, with 15 bases between them. This CDR3 spans 14 amino acids. Germline values: CDR1 SGDLS, CDR2 YYNGEE. The DNA of the CDR3 is TGTGCCAGCAGCCTTCGGGGGGCTGGGGAGACCCAGTACTTC. Amino acid sequence: CASSLRGAGETQYF.

The chain combines TRBV7-9 with TRBJ1-6; D may be TRBD1 (5 bases). The CDR3 length is 15 residues. V lost 4 bases and J lost 9, with 16 bases in between. Per the germline V gene, CDR1 is SEHNR and CDR2 is FQNEAQ (reference sequence). The CDR3 bases are TGTGCCAGCAGCTCCCACGGGGGATGGAGTTCACCCCTCCACTTT. This gives the protein CASSSHGGWSSPLHF.

This CDR3 reads CASSLRGGHNEQFF. The CDR3 nucleotides are TGTGCCAGCAGTTTACGCGGGGGGCACAATGAGCAGTTCTTC. The chain links TRBV27 to TRBJ2-1; 8 nucleotides agree with TRBD2. The CDR3 is 14 amino acids. The V segment lost 2 bases and the J segment 5 bases; nucleotides outside the gene matches: 2. Germline V gene sequence: CDR1 MNHEY, CDR2 SMNVEV (reference sequence).

The chain links TRBV4-1 to TRBJ1-2; 8 bases align to TRBD1. The CDR3 has 16 amino acids. Germline V CDR1 and CDR2: MGHRA, YSYEKL. Unmatched junction bases numbered 10, after V lost 3 bases and J lost 4 bases. The CDR3 loop is CASSQGGQGVAYGYTF. CDR3 nucleotides: TGCGCCAGCAGCCAGGGTGGACAGGGAGTCGCCTATGGCTACACCTTC.

V and J are TRBV24-1 and TRBJ2-7; tentative D call: TRBD1 (5 bases). With 4 bases removed from V and 5 bases from J, the gap between germline ends came to 11 bases. This CDR3 is built from 13 residues. In germline, CDR1 is KGHDR, CDR2 SFDVKD. The DNA of the CDR3 is TGTGCCACCAGTGACAGGGTGGGGAACGAGCAGTACTTC. Protein sequence: CATSDRVGNEQYF.

This clone showed up many times. V usage is TRBV11-3 and J usage is TRBJ2-7; D remains unclear. Germline V gives CDR1 SGHNT, CDR2 YENEEA. V was clipped by 1 base and J by 3 bases, with 7 bases between them. CDR3 length: 13 residues. The CDR3 DNA reads as TGTGCCAGCAGCTTAGCCGCAGACTACGAGCAGTACTTC. Translation gives CASSLAADYEQYF. Full variable domain (missing parts from reference TRBV11-3 and TRBJ2-7): EAGVVQSPRYKIIEKKQPVAFWCNPISGHNTLYWYLQNLGQGPELLIRYENEEAVDDSQLPKDRFSAERLKGVDSTLKIQPAELGDSAVYLCASSLAADYEQYFGPGTRLTVT.

This clone appeared once. The chain uses TRBV9 and TRBJ2-1; TRBD2 might be the D (8 bases). Germline-derived CDR1 and CDR2 are SGDLS and YYNGEE. The CDR3 loop spans 17 amino acids. V was pared by 4 bases and J by 3 bases, with 20 bases between. The CDR3 protein is CASSPRGTSGVYNEQFF. CDR3 nucleotide sequence: TGTGCCAGCAGCCCCAGGGGGACTAGTGGGGTCTACAATGAGCAGTTCTTC.

This clone has just a few counts. The genes are TRBV29-1 and TRBJ1-1; no clear D. V was shortened by 4 bases and J by 8 bases, with 20 bases between the two germline ends. The CDR3 totals 14 residues. Germline loops: CDR1 SQVTM, CDR2 ANQGSEA. DNA for the CDR3: TGCAGCGTTGCCATCAGGCCCACCACCCTCGAAGCTTTCTTT. Its translation is CSVAIRPTTLEAFF.

The genes are TRBV10-3 and TRBJ1-1; 9 bases are shared with TRBD1. Germline trimming cut 5 bases from V and 8 bases from J; bases unmatched to any gene: 6. CDR1 and CDR2 from the germline V gene are ENHRY and SYGVKD. There are 13 residues in the CDR3. CDR3 region: CAISKIQGAEAFF. The CDR3 DNA sequence: TGTGCCATCAGTAAGATACAGGGGGCCGAAGCTTTCTTT.

The chain carries TRBV5-1 and TRBJ1-3; TRBD1 agrees at 7 bases. The CDR3 is made up of 17 amino acids. Germline lookup yields CDR1 SGHRS and CDR2 YFSETQ. Trimming took 0 bases from V and 0 from J; bases not matched to a gene: 6. Written as DNA, the CDR3 is TGCGCCAGCAGCTTGGCCCCAGGGGGTGACTCTGGAAACACCATATATTTT. This codes for CASSLAPGGDSGNTIYF.

The chain uses TRBV7-2 and TRBJ2-7, with a weak D call TRBD2 (7 bases). Germline V gene sequence: CDR1 SGHTA, CDR2 FQGNSA. V was clipped by 3 bases and J by 6 bases, with 15 bases between them. This CDR3 is built from 14 residues. The CDR3, as DNA: TGTGCCAGCAGCTTTGGGGGGGCGACGGGCGAGCAGTACTTC. Its protein is CASSFGGATGEQYF.

This chain connects TRBV15 to TRBJ1-1; 9 bases match TRBD1. This CDR3 is built from 16 residues. The trim removed 1 base at V and 6 bases at J, leaving 9 bases unmatched. The germline V gene encodes CDR1 LNHNV and CDR2 YYDKDF (reference sequence). The CDR3 DNA reads TGTGCCACCAGCAGAGCGGGACAGGGTAACTGGGCTGAAGCTTTCTTT. It specifies CATSRAGQGNWAEAFF.